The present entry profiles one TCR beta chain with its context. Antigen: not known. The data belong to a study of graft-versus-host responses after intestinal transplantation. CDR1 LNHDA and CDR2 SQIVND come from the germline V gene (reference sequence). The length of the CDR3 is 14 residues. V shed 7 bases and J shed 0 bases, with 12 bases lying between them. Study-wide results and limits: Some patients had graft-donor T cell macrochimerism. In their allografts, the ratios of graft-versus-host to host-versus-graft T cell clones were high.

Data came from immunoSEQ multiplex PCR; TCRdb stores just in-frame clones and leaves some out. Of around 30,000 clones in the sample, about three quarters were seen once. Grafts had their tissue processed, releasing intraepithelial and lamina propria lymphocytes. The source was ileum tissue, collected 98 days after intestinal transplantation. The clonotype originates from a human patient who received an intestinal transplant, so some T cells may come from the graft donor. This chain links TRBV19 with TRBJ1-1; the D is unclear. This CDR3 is CASTRIDMNTEAFF. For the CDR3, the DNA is TGTGCCAGTACTCGGATTGACATGAACACTGAAGCTTTCTTT.